This T cell receptor beta chain derives from a study of blood T cells in healthy people across ages (dated by TCRdb to about 2015). With respect to the entire study: In model experiments, template switching captured roughly one uniquely barcoded TCR beta cDNA molecule for every two T cells. To track age-related changes in TCR beta repertoire diversity, the study relied on deep sequencing normalized with unique cDNA molecular identifiers. Four age groups were formed from the donors: young (average roughly 16 years), middle-aged (roughly 38), aged (under 70) and long-lived (less than 85). To avoid experimental bias, donors of different ages were spread randomly across the sequencing lanes. The study analyzed two additional independent replicas of 1 million unique cDNA reads from the same blood draw for two donors, one aged 18 to 29 and one aged 80 or older. On the study overall, not on this receptor specifically: The percentage of naive T cells measured by flow cytometry correlated strongly with observed TCR beta diversity. Since profiling was done on bulk unsorted PBMCs, naive and antigen-experienced compartments could not be conclusively compared. Because the CMV infection status of the donors was unknown, age-related changes in expanded clonotypes may potentially have been confounded. Compared with the aged group, the long-lived group had more naive CD4+ T cells, fewer expanded clones and increased TCR diversity, suggesting age selection. Total diversity estimates from one million sequenced T cells were considered lower bounds and underestimates. As age increased, observed TCR beta diversity per million T cells dropped in a roughly linear way, and a significant reduction was already evident by age 40.

The library was prepared using 5' RACE. The sequencer listed for this sample is Illumina HiSeq 2500. The second PCR ran for about 7 to 11 cycles and used a J-beta primer mix along with a sample-barcoded 5' primer. A unique molecular identifier was introduced onto each TCR beta cDNA molecule by a template-switch 5' adaptor carrying 12 random nucleotides. Each sample yielded at least 2.5 million CDR3-containing paired-end reads. The Mint cDNA synthesis kit, primed by a TRBC-specific oligonucleotide, was used to synthesize first-strand cDNA from all RNA. After uracil-DNA glycosylase treatment, a first 18-cycle PCR used universal primers M1SS and BC2_uni_R on all cDNA. The paper's processing steps were these. Normalization of each sample was performed by random selection of 1 million high-quality reads, each carrying a distinct molecular identifier. Instead of being binned into consensus sequences, reads with shared molecular identifiers were discarded. CDR3 identification, clonotype clustering and error correction used MiTCR with a Q25 quality threshold and the strictest error-elimination algorithm. A nonparametric unseen species model with Euler transformation was used to estimate lower-bound total TCR beta diversity. TCRdb itself trimmed the public reads at Q25 with fastp, ran MiXCR and retained productive beta chains. One record per CDR3 amino acid sequence lists the most common genes and DNA. The V and J calls come from TCRdb's annotation, not from the publication. The sample table lists approximately 1.5 million distinct CDR3 sequences, almost 35% of them with a count of one. The ten biggest clones cover 11% of the sample.

This clonotype was seen repeatedly, ten times or more. What this receptor recognizes is not known. Per-base quality was not reported, and no clone a single base away is much larger than it. The donors were roughly 40 Caucasian individuals from Russia, aged 6 to 90 years, who were systemically healthy. Ten milliliters of peripheral blood were drawn from each donor into EDTA-treated Vacutainer tubes. PBMCs were isolated by Ficoll-Paque density-gradient centrifugation, with at least 6 million obtained per sample. Trizol reagent was used to extract total RNA from the PBMCs, yielding at least 5 micrograms per sample. For every donor, flow cytometry on a PBMC aliquot measured the percentage of naive CD45RAhigh/CD27high T cells. Reading from cysteine to phenylalanine, the CDR3 counts 18 amino acids. Just the 54-base CDR3 DNA is kept, in frame starting at base 1. Trimmed from V: 1 base; trimmed from J: 3 bases; junction bases lacking a gene match: 13. The germline V gene gives CDR1 as SGHVS and CDR2 as FNYEAQ.

Sequences were obtained from blood. The sequence was obtained from a woman aged 30 to 39 in good health. The sequence joins TRBV7-6 to TRBJ2-7, and 9 junctional nucleotides match TRBD2. This receptor carries the CDR3 CASSLGPGLAGRNYEQYF. The DNA sequence follows: TGTGCCAGCAGCTTAGGCCCCGGCCTAGCGGGACGGAACTACGAGCAGTACTTC.